This T cell receptor beta chain was identified during a study of cytomegalovirus exposure and HLA in healthy donors. Produced via immunoSEQ multiplex PCR; TCRdb's table is partial and in-frame only. The sample lists fewer than 120,000 clones, approximately 89% occurring once. The CDR3 is 15 residues long. In germline, CDR1 is MGHRA, CDR2 YSYEKL. The V and J ends lost 2 bases and 10 bases, in that order; junction bases with no gene match: 10. The genes are TRBV4-1 and TRBJ2-2; 7 nucleotides line up with TRBD2. The source of this sequence is a woman under 30 in good health and CMV-seronegative. Material for sequencing was PBMCs. DNA for the CDR3: TGCGCCAGCAGCCAAATAGCGGGTGATGGCGAGGAGCTGTTTTTT. Translated, it gives CASSQIAGDGEELFF.